The rows below give T cell receptor beta chains drawn from one sample of a study of Graves' ophthalmopathy and Graves' hyperthyroidism. TCRdb re-called the multiplex PCR reads through MiXCR, storing one row per CDR3 protein. This table holds about 420,000 distinct CDR3 sequences, under 25% found once. Source material: peripheral blood. These receptors all come from a woman aged 18-29 years with stable Graves' hyperthyroidism. The CDR3 runs from the conserved cysteine through the conserved F or W. The D gene is left open where the match is weak. Size tells how often a clone was seen (once, few, many) or the class of an expanded clone, and some rows leave it out.

abundance	v_gene	j_gene	d_gene	CDR3nt	CDR3aa
many	TRBV6-7	TRBJ1-2	TRBD1	TGTGCCCAAAATGAGGACAGGTTACGGTATGGCTACACCTTC	CAQNEDRLRYGYTF
many	TRBV9	TRBJ1-1	-	TGTGCCAGCAGCGTAGATCGGAGGGTGAGGCCCACTGAAGCTTTCTTT	CASSVDRRVRPTEAFF
many	TRBV7-8	TRBJ1-1	-	TGTGCCAGCAGCCCAACTCCCAGGGTGGATAGGGAAGCTTTCTTT	CASSPTPRVDREAFF
many	TRBV7-9	TRBJ2-5	-	TGTGCCAGCAGCTTAGAGGGGCGTACAGACATCCAAGAGACCCAGTACTTC	CASSLEGRTDIQETQYF
many	TRBV6-2/TRBV6-3	TRBJ2-7	-	TGTGCCAGCAGTTACTCGGACACCTACGAGCAGTACTTC	CASSYSDTYEQYF
few	TRBV4-1	TRBJ2-2	-	TGCGCCAGCAGCCAAGAAAGGTTTTCACCGGGGGTAGGGGAGCTGTTTTTT	CASSQERFSPGVGELFF
many	TRBV7-9	TRBJ2-5	-	TGTGCCAGCAGCTTACCGTCGGGCGCCCAGTACTTC	CASSLPSGAQYF
many	TRBV25-1	TRBJ2-5	-	TGTGCCAGCAGTGGAGGGGACGGGCAAGAGACCCAGTACTTC	CASSGGDGQETQYF
many	TRBV28	TRBJ2-3	-	TGTGCCAGCAGTTCCCCGAGGGGCCGTAGTAGATTCGCAGATACGCAGTATTTT	CASSSPRGRSRFADTQYF
-	TRBV28	TRBJ2-7	-	TGTGCCAGCAGTTTATACAGGGAATTCTCGGGGCAGTACTTC	CASSLYREFSGQYF
many	TRBV19	TRBJ2-2	-	TGTGCCAGTAGTATTATCCCGGGACGGAGCAGCGGGGAGCTGTTTTTT	CASSIIPGRSSGELFF
many	TRBV6-2/TRBV6-3	TRBJ2-2	-	TGTGCCAGCAGTTTCGCGGGACGTGAGGGCACCGGGGAGCTGTTTTTT	CASSFAGREGTGELFF
many	TRBV6-1	TRBJ1-6	-	TGTGCCAGCAGTCAAAACAGCGACGGGGGTTCACCCCTCCACTTT	CASSQNSDGGSPLHF
many	TRBV5-1	TRBJ2-4	-	TGCGCCAGCAGCTTGGAGGGGTTACCTCAGTACTTC	CASSLEGLPQYF
many	TRBV5-1	TRBJ2-5	TRBD1	TGCGCCAGCAGCTGGGGACAGGCGTACCAAGAGACCCAGTACTTC	CASSWGQAYQETQYF
-	TRBV9	TRBJ2-7	-	TGTGCCTGGGCGGGAGGGACAGGCCTCTACGAGCAGTACTTC	CAWAGGTGLYEQYF
many	TRBV24-1	TRBJ1-5	-	TGTGCCACCGGACAGAGCAATCAGCCCCAGCATTTT	CATGQSNQPQHF
many	TRBV2	TRBJ2-7	-	TGTGCCAGCAGGGGACACCGATCCTACGAGCAGTACTTC	CASRGHRSYEQYF
many	TRBV20-1	TRBJ1-1	-	TGCAGTGCTCGGTCAACAGGGATGAACACTGAAGCTTTCTTT	CSARSTGMNTEAFF
many	TRBV7-6	TRBJ2-7	-	TGTGCCAGCAGCATGAGCCGGACAAGTTCCTACGAGCAGTACTTC	CASSMSRTSSYEQYF
many	TRBV20-1	TRBJ2-7	-	TGCAGTGCCCCTTCGGGGGAGCACCACGAGCAGTACTTC	CSAPSGEHHEQYF
-	TRBV6-1	TRBJ2-5	TRBD1	TGTGCCAGCTGTAGGGACAGTCAAGAGACCCAGTACTTC	CASCRDSQETQYF
many	TRBV19	TRBJ1-5	-	TGTGCCAGTAGTACACGGGATCAGCCCCAGCATTTT	CASSTRDQPQHF
-	TRBV5-1	TRBJ1-1	-	TGCGCCAGCAGCTGGGAGTTGAACACTGAAGCTTTCTTT	CASSWELNTEAFF
-	TRBV5-1	TRBJ2-7	-	TGCGCCAGCAGCTACGGGACTGACGAGCAGTACTTC	CASSYGTDEQYF
-	TRBV2	TRBJ1-1	-	TGTGCCAGCGACCCAACCAGTCACAGGAACACTGAAGCTTTCTTT	CASDPTSHRNTEAFF
many	TRBV5-1	TRBJ2-5	-	TGCGCCAGCAGCGAGGACGGACTTGCTGAGACCCAGTACTTC	CASSEDGLAETQYF